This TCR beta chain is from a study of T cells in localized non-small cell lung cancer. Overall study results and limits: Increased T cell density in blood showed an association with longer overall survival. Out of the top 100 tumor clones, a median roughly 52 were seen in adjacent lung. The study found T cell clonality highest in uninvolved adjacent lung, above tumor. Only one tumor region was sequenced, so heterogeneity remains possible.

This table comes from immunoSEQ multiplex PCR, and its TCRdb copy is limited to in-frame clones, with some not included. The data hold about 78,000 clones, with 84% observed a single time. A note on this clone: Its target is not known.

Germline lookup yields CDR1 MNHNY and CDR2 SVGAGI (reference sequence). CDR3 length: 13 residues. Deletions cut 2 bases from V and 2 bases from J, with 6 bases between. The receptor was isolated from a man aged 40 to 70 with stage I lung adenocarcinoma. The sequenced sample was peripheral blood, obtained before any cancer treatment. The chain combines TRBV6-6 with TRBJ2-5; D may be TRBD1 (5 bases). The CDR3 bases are TGTGCCAGCAGTTACGACAGACAAGAGACCCAGTACTTC. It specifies CASSYDRQETQYF.